The source of this T cell receptor beta chain is a study of T cells in Graves' hyperthyroidism and ophthalmopathy. Each diagnosis was grounded in clinical symptoms, serum thyroxine and TRAb, thyroid ultrasound, and orbital computed tomography. CDR1 is SGHRS and CDR2 is YFSETQ in the germline V gene. V gave up 4 bases and J gave up 4 bases, with 18 bases separating them. This CDR3 contains 16 residues. Researchers took RNA transcripts and amplified the TCR beta CDR3 regions from them. When the TCR CDR3 underwent first-round RT-PCR, the HTBI primer set was used. TCRdb re-analysed the multiplex PCR reads in MiXCR, keeping a single row per CDR3 protein. The sample has some 360,000 distinct CDR3 sequences, roughly 13% seen once.

The sequence derives from a woman aged 60 to 75 with Graves' hyperthyroidism. The chain has TRBV5-1 and TRBJ2-1; no reliable D call. Sequenced sample: blood. The CDR3 here is CASSTDPDLRYNEQFF. The CDR3 bases are TGCGCCAGCAGCACCGACCCTGATCTAAGGTACAATGAGCAGTTCTTC.